This passage covers 12 T cell receptor beta chains from one sample sequenced in a study of blood T cell repertoires in COVID-19 (dated by TCRdb to 2018 to 2021). Libraries came from the immunoSEQ multiplex PCR assay. TCRdb took this table from immuneACCESS and kept in-frame rearrangements with V and J called. Such tables lack part of the clones; where checked against another copy, unresolved V genes explain under half of the gap, and the rest is unexplained. The sample has 70,000 or so clones on record, just over 90% of them singletons. The top ten clones comprise about 5.1% of the sample. The specimen sequenced was peripheral blood. All receptors derive from a woman younger than 30 with acute or convalescent COVID-19.

The CDR3: CASSRGDQTYNEQFF. The DNA of the CDR3 is TGCGCCAGCAGCCGCGGGGACCAGACTTACAATGAGCAGTTCTTC. The chain employs TRBV4-1 and TRBJ2-1; tentative D call: TRBD2 (6 bases). The CDR3 is made up of 15 amino acids. Trimming stripped 4 bases from V and 4 bases from J, with 14 bases between. Germline V gene data show CDR1 as MGHRA and CDR2 as YSYEKL.

The genes are TRBV19 and TRBJ1-5; D not resolved. Trimming shortened V by 5 bases and J by 2 bases, and 7 bases separated the two germline ends. Germline V gene data show CDR1 as LNHDA and CDR2 as SQIVND (reference sequence). The length of the CDR3 is 13 residues. The CDR3 bases are TGTGCCAGTAGTGTGACACGCAATCAGCCCCAGCATTTT. This sequence encodes CASSVTRNQPQHF.

The rearrangement links TRBV5-1 to TRBJ1-6, with 9 bases that match TRBD1. J gave up 8 bases and V 1 base, and 10 bases lay outside the gene matches. Germline V CDR1 and CDR2: SGHRS, YFSETQ. This CDR3 has 17 amino acids. CDR3 DNA: TGCGCCAGCAGCTTGACAGGAACAGGGGGCGTTTATTCACCCCTCCACTTT. Protein sequence: CASSLTGTGGVYSPLHF.

This clone was counted a few times. The chain links TRBV18 to TRBJ2-1; 10 bases are shared with TRBD2. V lost 2 bases and J lost 1; bases outside the gene matches: 5. The CDR3 has 17 amino acids. The germline CDR1 and CDR2 sequences are KGHSH and LQKENI. Here the CDR3 DNA reads TGTGCCAGCTCACCATCGGGACTAGCGCCATCCTACAATGAGCAGTTCTTC. This encodes CASSPSGLAPSYNEQFF.

The J gene is TRBJ1-2, the V gene TRBV2, with 9 bases matching TRBD1. CDR3 length: 15 amino acids. Trimming at V came to 5 bases and at J to 7 bases, leaving 11 bases not matched to a gene. Germline V lookup: CDR1 SNHLY, CDR2 FYNNEI. The CDR3 loop is CASSPTQGAAGGYTF. DNA for the CDR3: TGTGCCAGCAGTCCCACACAGGGGGCGGCGGGTGGCTACACCTTC.

The chain uses TRBV18 and TRBJ1-1, with a weak D call TRBD1 (5 bases). Trimming cost V 5 bases and J 4 bases, with 14 bases left between them. Germline CDR1 KGHSH, CDR2 LQKENI. This CDR3 region has 14 residues. The CDR3: CASSDSSGGTEAFF. CDR3 sequence (DNA): TGTGCCAGCTCAGACAGCTCCGGGGGCACTGAAGCTTTCTTT.

The chain is built from TRBV11-2 and TRBJ1-1, with D maybe TRBD1 (6 bases). Between the trimmed V and J ends, which lost 5 bases and 5 bases, there was a span of 18 bases. Germline lookup yields CDR1 SGHAT and CDR2 FQNNGV. The CDR3 spans 15 residues. CDR3 loop: CASSLRGGLGTEAFF. CDR3 nucleotide sequence: TGTGCCAGCAGCCTGAGGGGGGGGCTGGGAACTGAAGCTTTCTTT.

The chain combines TRBV6-2 or TRBV6-3 with TRBJ2-1, with 12 bases that match TRBD2. The CDR3 is made up of 17 amino acids. After removal of 4 bases from V and 7 bases from J, the junction contained 11 bases not matched to a gene. Germline V CDR1 and CDR2: MNHEY, SVGEGT. CDR3 in DNA: TGTGCCAGCAGTTCCTGGACTAGCGGGAACCGAGGGAATGAGCAGTTCTTC. Translated, it gives CASSSWTSGNRGNEQFF.

The chain employs TRBV5-4 and TRBJ2-5; maybe TRBD2 (5 bases). The CDR3 is made up of 13 amino acids. In germline, CDR1 is SGHNT, CDR2 YYREEE (reference sequence). The ends were cut back, 7 bases at V and 5 bases at J, with 15 bases in the middle. The CDR3 DNA is TGTGCCAGCGGACTCGGACCGGGCGAGACCCAGTACTTC. Amino acid sequence: CASGLGPGETQYF. Variable domain in full (rest from reference TRBV5-4 and TRBJ2-5): ETGVTQSPTHLIKTRGQQVTLRCSSQSGHNTVSWYQQALGQGPQFIFQYYREEENGRGNFPPRFSGLQFPNYSSELNVNALELDDSALYLCASGLGPGETQYFGPGTRLLVL.

The rearrangement joins TRBV28 to TRBJ2-3, with TRBD2 matching 14 bases. This CDR3 spans 14 amino acids. Germline values: CDR1 MDHEN, CDR2 SYDVKM. The V gene end was trimmed by 6 bases and the J gene end by 6 bases; junction bases not matched to a gene: 2. Here the CDR3 reads CASSWTSGGDTQYF. The DNA of the CDR3 is TGTGCCAGCAGCTGGACTAGCGGGGGGGATACGCAGTATTTT.

The V gene is TRBV2, the J gene TRBJ1-3; D gene unclear. This CDR3 is built from 12 residues. The germline V and J ends were trimmed by 7 bases and 3 bases, with 7 bases remaining between them. Per the germline V gene, CDR1 is SNHLY and CDR2 is FYNNEI. This chain's CDR3 is CASNPGGNTIYF. The CDR3 DNA follows: TGTGCCAGCAATCCAGGTGGAAACACCATATATTTT.

The chain carries TRBV29-1 and TRBJ2-3; 9 bases line up with TRBD2. Germline V gene sequence: CDR1 SQVTM, CDR2 ANQGSEA. Trimming took 2 bases from V and 4 from J; bases not matched to a gene: 10. This CDR3 spans 16 amino acids. CDR3 protein: CSVESGRTSVADTQYF. The CDR3 DNA reads as TGCAGCGTTGAATCCGGACGGACTAGCGTGGCAGATACGCAGTATTTT.